These 18 T cell receptor beta chains were sequenced from one sample in a study of T cells in Graves' hyperthyroidism and ophthalmopathy. Amplified TCR beta CDR3 regions derived from RNA transcripts. Researchers ran a first-round RT-PCR on the TCR CDR3 using the HTBI primer set. Using its own MiXCR run on the multiplex PCR reads, TCRdb lists one record per CDR3 protein. The sample carries roughly 500,000 distinct CDR3 sequences, under 60% recorded once. Sequenced material: peripheral blood or thyroid tissue (not recorded which). These receptors were taken from an adult woman with Graves' disease, either hyperthyroidism or ophthalmopathy (not recorded which).

This clonotype was observed many times. The chain is built from TRBV4-2 and TRBJ1-5; D is undetermined. V lost 0 bases to trimming and J lost 3 bases, with 3 bases between them. Germline CDR1 and CDR2: LGHNA and YNFKEQ. The CDR3 is made up of 13 amino acids. CDR3 bases: TGTGCCAGCAGCCAAGATCTCAATCAGCCCCAGCATTTT. Protein sequence: CASSQDLNQPQHF.

CDR3 nucleotides: TGTGCCAGCAGCCAAGTACACATCCAAGAGACCCAGTACTTC. It codes for CASSQVHIQETQYF. The chain combines TRBV9 with TRBJ2-5; D not certain. Germline CDR1 SGDLS, CDR2 YYNGEE. Trimming pared 4 bases from V and 1 base from J, leaving 11 bases between. The CDR3 sequence is 14 residues long.

J is TRBJ1-1 and V is TRBV25-1, with D maybe TRBD1 (6 bases). The CDR3 length is 14 residues. Trimming removed 1 base at V and 9 bases at J, with 15 bases between. Per germline, CDR1 MGHDK and CDR2 SYGVNS. CDR3 coding DNA: TGTGCCAGCAGTGAATTTGCGAGGCAGGGGCAAGCTTTCTTT. This encodes CASSEFARQGQAFF.

This clonotype was counted ten times or more. The J gene is TRBJ2-7, the V gene TRBV10-3; 7 nucleotides line up with TRBD2. The CDR3 runs to 15 residues. The V segment lost 4 bases and the J segment 4 bases; nucleotides outside the gene matches: 10. Germline lookup yields CDR1 ENHRY and CDR2 SYGVKD. CDR3 in DNA: TGTGCCATCAGTGGTGGAGCTAGCGGATTATACGAGCAGTACTTC. It translates to CAISGGASGLYEQYF.

Concerning this clonotype itself: The junction shows a germline mismatch at one end, possibly a read error. The CDR3 DNA follows: TGTGCCAGCAGTTCAAGGGGCTATCAGCCCCAGCATTTT. The encoded protein is CASSSRGYQPQHF. V usage is TRBV10-3 and J usage is TRBJ1-5, with D tentatively TRBD1 (5 bases). Germline V CDR1 and CDR2: ENHRY, SYGVKD. The CDR3 contains 13 residues.

V is TRBV5-1 and J is TRBJ2-2; 7 bases fit TRBD1. The CDR3 has 15 residues. With V trimmed by 0 bases and J by 3 bases, 2 bases remained unmatched. In germline, CDR1 is SGHRS, CDR2 YFSETQ. The CDR3 loop is CASSLEDRHTGELFF. DNA for the CDR3: TGCGCCAGCAGCTTGGAGGACAGGCACACCGGGGAGCTGTTTTTT.

This clonotype was seen ten or more times. The chain is built from TRBV7-7 and TRBJ2-2; possibly TRBD1 or TRBD2 for D (5 bases each). CDR3 length equals 12 residues. CDR1 and CDR2 (germline): SSHAT, FNYEAQ (reference sequence). This chain's CDR3 is CAKGTETGELFF. The CDR3, as DNA: TGTGCTAAGGGGACGGAAACCGGGGAGCTGTTTTTT.

This clonotype was recorded a few times. Written as DNA, the CDR3 is TGTGCCAGTTCAGCAGGGACTAGCACAGATACGCAGTATTTT. Protein product: CASSAGTSTDTQYF. The rearrangement links TRBV7-9 to TRBJ2-3; D may be TRBD2 (6 bases). Trimming removed 9 bases at V and 0 bases at J, with 13 bases between. This CDR3 has 14 amino acids. The germline V gene encodes CDR1 SEHNR and CDR2 FQNEAQ (reference sequence). Looking up the rest from reference TRBV7-9 and TRBJ2-3 gives the full variable domain: DTGVSQNPRHKITKRGQNVTFRCDPISEHNRLYWYRQTLGQGPEFLTYFQNEAQLEKSRLLSDRFSAERPKGSFSTLEIQRTEQGDSAMYLCASSAGTSTDTQYFGPGTRLTVL.

CDR3 loop: CASSSTRSGNTMGGYTF. In DNA, the CDR3 is TGTGCCAGCAGCTCGACGAGATCAGGGAACACTATGGGTGGCTACACCTTC. The genes are TRBV13 and TRBJ1-2, with D perhaps TRBD1 (5 bases). V was trimmed by 4 bases and J by 7 bases, leaving 25 bases between them. Per germline, CDR1 PRHDT and CDR2 FYEKMQ (reference sequence). This CDR3 comprises 17 residues.

The rearrangement links TRBV24-1 to TRBJ2-5; 8 bases map to TRBD1. There are 15 residues in the CDR3. The V and J ends lost 2 bases and 2 bases, in that order; junction bases with no gene match: 3. Germline V gene lookup returns CDR1 KGHDR and CDR2 SFDVKD. CDR3 DNA: TGTGCCACCAGTGATTCAGGGGGCCCACAAGAGACCCAGTACTTC. Translation: CATSDSGGPQETQYF.

A remark on this clonotype: This clone may be a read error of a much larger clone one base away. The chain combines TRBV13 with TRBJ1-3, with TRBD1 as a possible D gene (5 bases). The CDR3 length is 17 residues. Trimming left V 2 bases short and J 2 bases short, with 16 bases between. Germline CDR1 PRHDT, CDR2 FYEKMQ (reference sequence). The CDR3 DNA sequence: TGTGCCAGCAGCTTAATAACGGGACTGCGCCCTGGAAACACCATATATTTT. It codes for CASSLITGLRPGNTIYF.

Many counts were recorded for this clonotype. V gene TRBV12-3 or TRBV12-4 combines with J gene TRBJ1-5; D ambiguous. Trimming pared 2 bases from V and 7 bases from J, leaving 12 bases between. The CDR3 is made up of 14 amino acids. CDR3 in amino acids: CASSLSMVGQPQHF. The CDR3 DNA reads as TGTGCCAGCAGTTTATCGATGGTTGGCCAGCCCCAGCATTTT.

The V gene is TRBV7-6, the J gene TRBJ1-3; no clear D gene. The germline gives CDR1 SGHVS, CDR2 FNYEAQ. This CDR3 contains 14 residues. Trimming took 5 bases from V and 0 from J, leaving 8 bases between them. The CDR3 region has the DNA TGTGCCAGCAGCGCCCGTTCCTCTGGAAACACCATATATTTT. As protein: CASSARSSGNTIYF.

This clonotype was detected ten times or more. This chain uses TRBV4-1 with TRBJ1-4; no definite D call. The CDR3 spans 14 residues. In germline, CDR1 is MGHRA, CDR2 YSYEKL. Trimming cost V 4 bases and J 0 bases, with 6 bases left between them. In nucleotides, the CDR3 is TGCGCCAGCAGCCCCTATGCAACTAATGAAAAACTGTTTTTT. Translation: CASSPYATNEKLFF.

The chain is built from TRBV20-1 and TRBJ1-4; 7 bases match TRBD1. From germline, CDR1 is DFQATT and CDR2 SNEGSKA (reference sequence). This CDR3 is 13 amino acids long. The J segment lost 4 bases and the V segment lost 8 bases, leaving 7 bases of the junction unmatched. The DNA of the CDR3 is TGCAGTATCGGAAGGGGGCATAATGAAAAACTGTTTTTT. This encodes CSIGRGHNEKLFF.

This clonotype was detected ten times or more. V gene TRBV5-5 combines with J gene TRBJ2-7, with D perhaps matching TRBD2 (5 bases). CDR1 SGHKS and CDR2 YYEKEE come from the germline V gene (reference sequence). Trimming took 0 bases from V and 9 from J, leaving 13 bases between them. The length of the CDR3 is 13 residues. For the CDR3, the DNA is TGTGCCAGCAGCTTGGGTTTAGAGGGTGTGCAGTACTTC. It translates to CASSLGLEGVQYF.

The gene calls are TRBV25-1 and TRBJ1-2; TRBD1 matches at 7 bases. Trimming cost V 8 bases and J 4 bases; bases outside gene matches: 10. The CDR3 spans 14 residues. Germline assignment: CDR1 MGHDK and CDR2 SYGVNS. The CDR3 loop reads CASASTQGIYGYTF. CDR3 DNA: TGTGCCAGCGCATCCACACAGGGGATCTATGGCTACACCTTC.

This clonotype was found many times. The genes are TRBV15 and TRBJ1-1; TRBD1 might be the D (6 bases). V was cut by 6 bases and J by 4 bases, with 12 bases left in between. Germline CDR1 reads LNHNV; CDR2 reads YYDKDF (reference sequence). This CDR3 contains 13 residues. In DNA form, the CDR3 reads TGTGCCACCAGATGGGGCAGGGGCACTGAAGCTTTCTTT. Amino acids: CATRWGRGTEAFF.